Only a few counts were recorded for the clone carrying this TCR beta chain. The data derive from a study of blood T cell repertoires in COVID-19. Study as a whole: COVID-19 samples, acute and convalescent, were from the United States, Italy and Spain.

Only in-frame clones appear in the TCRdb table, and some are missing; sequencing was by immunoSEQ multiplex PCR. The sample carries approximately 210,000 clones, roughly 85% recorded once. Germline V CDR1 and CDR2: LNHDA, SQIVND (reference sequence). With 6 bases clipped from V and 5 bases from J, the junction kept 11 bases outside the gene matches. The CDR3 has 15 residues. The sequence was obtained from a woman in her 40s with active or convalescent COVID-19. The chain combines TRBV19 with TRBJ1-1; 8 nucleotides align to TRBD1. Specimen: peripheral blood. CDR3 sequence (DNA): TGTGCCAGTAGCGATCCTCGACAGGGGAGAACTGAAGCTTTCTTT. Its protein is CASSDPRQGRTEAFF.